This T cell receptor (beta chain) was documented in a study of cytotoxic CD8 clonotypes in ibrutinib-treated CLL. As for the study in general: The patient breakdown showed under 12 relapsed/refractory and approximately 14 treatment-naive cases, with under 18 IGHV unmutated. Recorded responses included around 24 partial and 2 complete; following median about 68 months, 14 stayed remitted and 12 progressed. General observations from the study: Clonality rose at ibrutinib response and fell back toward baseline at progression.

Method: immunoSEQ multiplex PCR; TCRdb's copy keeps in-frame clones and lacks some. The data contain about 140,000 clones, around 84% of them singletons. This clone was seen once. Its antigen is as yet unknown. This sample comprised PBMCs, obtained after 36 months of ibrutinib treatment. The TCR was taken from a human donor with chronic lymphocytic leukemia.

CDR3 sequence (DNA): TGTGCCAGCAGCTTGGTTACAGGGAATCAGCCCCAGCATTTT. It yields the protein CASSLVTGNQPQHF. This chain links TRBV5-5 with TRBJ1-5; possible D gene TRBD1, 6 bases. The CDR3 runs 14 residues. Germline V gene lookup returns CDR1 SGHKS and CDR2 YYEKEE (reference sequence). Deletions cut 0 bases from V and 4 bases from J, with 8 bases between.